This note documents a single T cell receptor beta chain sequence. Antigen specificity is unknown. This CDR3 is 15 amino acids long. The V end lost 3 bases, the J end lost 0 bases, and 9 bases lay between the germline ends. Germline CDR1 MDHEN, CDR2 SYDVKM. Libraries were prepared by immunoSEQ multiplex PCR; TCRdb keeps only in-frame clonotypes and omits some of them. Here the sample spans around 100,000 clones, roughly 90% being singletons. These data are taken from a study of T cell responses to AZD1222 COVID-19 vaccine. Regarding the study as a whole: Receipt of two AZD1222 doses was followed by a rise in Spike-specific TCR breadth and depth.

The material sequenced was peripheral blood, taken on day 0 of AZD1222 vaccination. The TCR originated in an adult in good health. The V gene is TRBV28, the J gene TRBJ1-3; D may be TRBD1 (6 bases). CDR3 in DNA: TGTGCCAGCAGTTTGGGGACAAACTCTGGAAACACCATATATTTT. Amino acid sequence: CASSLGTNSGNTIYF.